Listed below are T cell receptor beta chains from one sample, sequenced in a study of control samples from healthy donors and cancer patients. Assay: immunoSEQ multiplex PCR; the TCRdb copy retains only in-frame clones and omits some. The data show 90,000 or so clones, approximately 88% seen once. The sample taken for sequencing was PBMCs. These receptor sequences come from a man between 65 and 85 years old with lung cancer. Each CDR3 is given with its conserved first and last residue.

J	V	length	CDR3
TRBJ2-3	TRBV6-6	13	CASKLGTTDTQYF
TRBJ1-2	TRBV6-4	12	CASSDREGGYTF
TRBJ2-3	TRBV28	15	CASSLGGKLRGTQYF
TRBJ2-3	TRBV19	18	CASTSSGTSGRSTDTQYF
TRBJ1-1	TRBV5-1	14	CASSFTAGNTEAFF
TRBJ1-1	TRBV10-1	17	CASSESVTGQRNTEAFF
TRBJ2-1	TRBV18	15	CASSPPTGSYNEQFF
TRBJ2-7	TRBV7-2	14	CASSLGGQPYEQYF
TRBJ2-5	TRBV6-5	14	CASSRSGTGETQYF
TRBJ1-5	TRBV18	15	CASSPYTGGNQPQHF
TRBJ1-6	TRBV21-1	16	CAGSLGSDSYNSPLHF
TRBJ2-7	TRBV20-1	15	CSASHLSRGHGEQYF
TRBJ1-1	TRBV7-9	16	CASANSQGGMNTEAFF
TRBJ2-2	TRBV7-3	18	CASSLTPSGGTNTGELFF
TRBJ1-2	TRBV18	16	CASSLSGGQGARGYTF
TRBJ1-4	TRBV5-4	15	CASSLGGGTNEKLFF
TRBJ2-7	TRBV5-4	14	CASSLAASSYEQYF
TRBJ1-3	TRBV30	15	CAWKSGQLSVGTIYF
TRBJ2-7	TRBV6-5	13	CASSYENLGEQYF
TRBJ2-2	TRBV7-2	15	CASSSLAGGIGELFF
TRBJ1-1	TRBV5-4	12	CASSSPNTEAFF
TRBJ1-1	TRBV12-5	19	CASGSQVGVSQTGTTEAFF
TRBJ1-1	TRBV29-1	14	CSVPRGELNTEAFF
TRBJ1-6	TRBV4-1	16	CASSHEGTGANSPLHF
TRBJ2-1	TRBV30	14	CAWWTGASYNEQFF
TRBJ1-6	TRBV6-5	14	CASSFDGYNSPLHF
TRBJ2-2	TRBV24-1	15	CATSDSGRITGELFF
TRBJ2-1	TRBV30	13	CAWSRGPDNEQFF
TRBJ1-4	TRBV29-1	14	CSVRIPPTNEKLFF
TRBJ1-6	TRBV20-1	12	CSASTGASPLHF
TRBJ2-1	TRBV10-3	15	CAISAIGGGYNEQFF
TRBJ1-1	TRBV11-2	13	CASTLLRVTEAFF
TRBJ2-7	TRBV6-5	15	CASSPNSGAAYEQYF
TRBJ1-2	TRBV19	12	CASSIIDSGYTF
TRBJ2-3	TRBV5-6	17	CASSSPSLGGFTDTQYF
TRBJ1-2	TRBV7-9	14	CASSLWDLSYGYTF